This T cell receptor beta chain was obtained from a study of blood T cells in healthy people across ages. Next came a second PCR, run for about 7 to 11 cycles, which used a sample-barcoded 5' primer along with a J-beta primer mix. TCRdb reanalysed the 5' RACE reads using MiXCR and keeps one entry per CDR3 protein. The data show 1.5 million to 2 million distinct CDR3 sequences, with roughly two fifths seen just once and 20% to 25% held by the top ten. Comments on this clonotype: What it binds is not known.

No fewer than 5.5 micrograms of total RNA were isolated from every sample. V was clipped by 2 bases and J by 2 bases, with 13 bases between them. The CDR3 loop spans 15 amino acids. Germline CDR1 DFQATT, CDR2 SNEGSKA (reference sequence). Study conclusions and caveats: Measured against age, TCR beta diversity per million T cells decreased in a roughly linear manner.

This TCR was recovered from a human donor in good health. The gene calls are TRBV20-1 and TRBJ1-5; the D gene is possibly TRBD1 (5 bases). The sample comprised blood. CDR3 sequence: CSARLQGNRNQPQHF. The CDR3, as DNA: TGCAGTGCTAGACTTCAGGGAAATCGCAATCAGCCCCAGCATTTT.